The entry below describes one TCR beta chain. This may be a read error, as it is one base from a much larger clone. Germline V gives CDR1 SGHRS, CDR2 YFSETQ. The CDR3 has 14 residues. V gave up 4 bases and J gave up 0 bases, with 11 bases separating them. The data derive from a study of tumor and adjacent non-tumor tissue in lung cancer. At the level of the study: On average, productive TCRbeta reads reached roughly 3.9 million per sample.

RNA was extracted from bulk tissue without any cell sorting. Distant lung tissue was collected more than 3 cm away from the tumor edge. Chemotherapy-naive patients with new lung cancer underwent thoracic surgery in China, August–November 2014. A modified ARM-PCR protocol with three rounds of nested PCR amplified TCRbeta. TCRdb ran MiXCR on the multiplex PCR reads and lists one entry per CDR3 protein. The data show about 110,000 distinct CDR3 sequences, 50% to 70% seen once. This sequence was found in a man in his 60s with non-small cell lung cancer. The sequencing sample was made of distant non-tumor lung tissue. The chain uses TRBV5-1 and TRBJ2-7; unclear D gene. The CDR3 reads CASSRIVSSYEQYF. CDR3 sequence (DNA): TGCGCCAGCAGCAGGATAGTTAGCTCCTACGAGCAGTACTTC.